This passage covers 27 T cell receptor beta chains from one sample sequenced in a study of T-cell reconstitution after alpha-beta-depleted transplantation in children. During its preparation, the TCRbeta library received unique molecular identifiers. Each CDR3 protein gets one entry after TCRdb re-called the PCR reads with MiXCR. The sample gives about 640,000 distinct CDR3 sequences, around 17% of which show up once; 0.9% to 1.2% is in the top ten. This material consisted of PBMCs from the stem cell graft donor, taken from the stem cell graft. The receptors here all came from a human donor who donated a stem cell graft to a child with acute myeloid leukemia.

The chain links TRBV12-3 or TRBV12-4 to TRBJ2-7; D is unclear. Between the trimmed V and J ends, which lost 2 bases and 2 bases, there was a span of 10 bases. The CDR3 has 14 amino acids. In nucleotides, the CDR3 is TGTGCCAGCAGTTTATCGGAAGGGCCCTACGAGCAGTACTTC. This sequence encodes CASSLSEGPYEQYF.

The table lists this clonotype with many counts. The chain employs TRBV9 and TRBJ2-3; no clear D gene. The CDR3 loop spans 15 amino acids. Germline V gives CDR1 SGDLS, CDR2 YYNGEE. Trimming took 3 bases from V and 1 from J, leaving 12 bases between them. CDR3 sequence reads: CASSGLNSGTDTQYF. The CDR3 DNA is TGTGCCAGCAGCGGCCTCAACTCGGGCACAGATACGCAGTATTTT.

V usage is TRBV20-1 and J usage is TRBJ2-5; 7 nucleotides match TRBD2. The V and J ends lost 0 bases and 1 base, in that order; junction bases with no gene match: 5. This CDR3 is built from 15 residues. CDR1 is DFQATT and CDR2 is SNEGSKA in the germline V gene (reference sequence). The CDR3 reads CSARDPASGQETQYF. The CDR3 DNA is TGCAGTGCTAGAGATCCGGCTAGCGGCCAAGAGACCCAGTACTTC.

The sample holds many counts of this clonotype. The V call is TRBV20-1, the J call TRBJ2-3, with D tentatively TRBD1 or TRBD2 (5 bases each). This CDR3 is built from 13 residues. Germline V gives CDR1 DFQATT, CDR2 SNEGSKA (reference sequence). Trimming removed 6 bases from V and 4 bases from J, with 14 bases in between. CDR3 residues: CSARGRDPDTQYF. The CDR3 bases are TGCAGTGCACGCGGCAGGGACCCAGATACGCAGTATTTT.

The chain uses TRBV4-2 and TRBJ1-5; D is perhaps TRBD1 (5 bases). The CDR3 runs to 15 residues. CDR1 is LGHNA and CDR2 is YNFKEQ in the germline V gene. V dropped 0 bases and J dropped 2 bases, with 8 bases sitting between them. CDR3 nucleotide sequence: TGTGCCAGCAGCCAAGAGGGGGAGGGCAATCAGCCCCAGCATTTT. Translated: CASSQEGEGNQPQHF.

This clonotype was recorded many times. This rearrangement joins TRBV10-1 to TRBJ2-3; possible D gene TRBD1, 5 bases. Germline CDR1 reads WNHNN; CDR2 reads SYGVQD (reference sequence). The CDR3 consists of 18 residues. V was trimmed by 7 bases and J by 1 base, leaving 24 bases between them. The CDR3 nucleotides read TGCGCCAGCACCCCAGGGATGATAGGGAAGGTGTGCACAGATACGCAGTATTTT. Its protein is CASTPGMIGKVCTDTQYF.

V and J are TRBV15 and TRBJ1-4; D gene unclear. V was cut by 0 bases and J by 0 bases, with 17 bases left in between. From germline, CDR1 is LNHNV and CDR2 YYDKDF (reference sequence). The CDR3 is 19 residues long. The CDR3 DNA sequence: TGTGCCACCAGCAGAGATCTTCCTTTCTCCCTCACAACTAATGAAAAACTGTTTTTT. It translates to CATSRDLPFSLTTNEKLFF. The whole variable domain, filled in from reference TRBV15 and TRBJ1-4, reads DAMVIQNPRYQVTQFGKPVTLSCSQTLNHNVMYWYQQKSSQAPKLLFHYYDKDFNNEADTPDNFQSRRPNTSFCFLDIRSPGLGDTAMYLCATSRDLPFSLTTNEKLFFGSGTQLSVL.

This clonotype has a count of ten or more. The V and J genes are TRBV6-1 and TRBJ2-7; no definite D call. Germline V gene sequence: CDR1 MNHNS, CDR2 SASEGT. The CDR3 contains 16 residues. The V and J ends lost 2 bases and 4 bases respectively, with 18 bases between them. CDR3 coding DNA: TGTGCCAGCAGTGAACAATTACATTCGACTGGTTACGAGCAGTACGTC. Translation gives CASSEQLHSTGYEQYV.

The chain recombines TRBV25-1 with TRBJ1-5, with TRBD1 matching over 7 bases. The CDR3 totals 18 residues. Germline CDR1 reads MGHDK; CDR2 reads SYGVNS. V trimming: 5 bases; J trimming: 0 bases; junction bases outside the gene matches: 13. The CDR3 DNA is TGTGCCAGCAGTTATCAGGACAGGAGTTCGGATAGCAATCAGCCCCAGCATTTT. Amino acids: CASSYQDRSSDSNQPQHF. Combining the CDR3 with reference TRBV25-1 and TRBJ1-5 gives the whole variable domain EADIYQTPRYLVIGTGKKITLECSQTMGHDKMYWYQQDPGMELHLIHYSYGVNSTEKGDLSSESTVSRIRTEHFPLTLESARPSHTSQYLCASSYQDRSSDSNQPQHFGDGTRLSIL.

The chain joins TRBV3-1 to TRBJ2-3; 10 bases map to TRBD2. The CDR3 runs 16 residues. Trimming took 4 bases from V and 2 from J; bases not matched to a gene: 6. The germline V gene has CDR1 LGHDT and CDR2 YNNKEL (reference sequence). This chain's CDR3 is CASSLLAGPITDTQYF. In DNA form, the CDR3 reads TGTGCCAGCAGCCTACTAGCGGGGCCGATCACAGATACGCAGTATTTT.

In this sample, this clonotype turned up a few times. As DNA, the CDR3 is TGCGCCAGCAGCTTGGAGATGAGAGAGACCCAGTACTTC. Translating it yields CASSLEMRETQYF. This chain uses TRBV5-1 with TRBJ2-5, with D uncertain. The CDR3 is made up of 13 amino acids. The V gene lost 0 bases and the J gene lost 4 bases, with 7 bases spanning the gap. The germline CDR1 and CDR2 sequences are SGHRS and YFSETQ.

A few counts support this clonotype. V gene TRBV6-1 combines with J gene TRBJ2-3; D might be TRBD2 (6 bases). CDR3 length equals 13 residues. Looked up from germline, CDR1 is MNHNS and CDR2 is SASEGT. V was cut by 7 bases and J by 8 bases, with 16 bases left in between. The CDR3: CASTNPGGSTQYF. DNA for the CDR3: TGTGCCAGCACCAACCCCGGGGGAAGTACGCAGTATTTT.

This clonotype turned up a few times. V usage is TRBV7-9 and J usage is TRBJ2-1; D may match TRBD1 or TRBD2 (5 bases each). The V gene lost 1 base and the J gene lost 5 bases, with 9 bases spanning the gap. Germline V lookup: CDR1 SEHNR, CDR2 FQNEAQ (reference sequence). This CDR3 is 14 amino acids long. The CDR3 protein is CASSLVGVDNEQFF. In DNA form, the CDR3 reads TGTGCCAGCAGCTTAGTGGGGGTAGACAATGAGCAGTTCTTC.

This clonotype was detected many times. The chain couples TRBV30 to TRBJ1-5; D call uncertain. Germline V gives CDR1 GTSNPN, CDR2 SVGIG (reference sequence). The CDR3 runs 14 residues. Between the trimmed V and J ends, which lost 0 bases and 6 bases, there was a span of 12 bases. The CDR3 here is CAWSVPDLSQPQHF. The CDR3 bases are TGTGCCTGGAGTGTCCCGGACCTGTCTCAGCCCCAGCATTTT.

This clonotype was observed a handful of times. The chain has TRBV7-3 and TRBJ2-5; D remains ambiguous. Trimming cost V 2 bases and J 1 base, with 11 bases left between them. This CDR3 comprises 15 residues. Germline CDR1 reads SGHTA; CDR2 reads FQGTGA. The CDR3: CASSLGVGAQETQYF. For the CDR3, the DNA is TGTGCCAGCAGCTTAGGAGTGGGCGCCCAAGAGACCCAGTACTTC.

This clonotype was observed a few times. The chain links TRBV18 to TRBJ1-2; 7 positions agree with TRBD1. V dropped 3 bases and J dropped 6; count of bases not matched to a gene: 10. The V gene's germline CDR1 is KGHSH and CDR2 LQKENI. The CDR3 is 15 amino acids. The CDR3 DNA reads TGTGCCAGCTCACCGGACAGGCGAACTTCTAATGGCTACACCTTC. Translating gives CASSPDRRTSNGYTF.

The chain combines TRBV27 with TRBJ2-3; D perhaps matches TRBD2 (5 bases). CDR1 MNHEY and CDR2 SMNVEV come from the germline V gene (reference sequence). V was trimmed by 11 bases and J by 2 bases, leaving 38 bases between them. CDR3 length: 21 amino acids. The CDR3 DNA reads as TGTGCCGCCAGTTATCCCTCGAGGGCAGGAACCCATTCAACATACACAGATACGCAGTATTTT. As protein: CAASYPSRAGTHSTYTDTQYF.

The chain combines TRBV20-1 with TRBJ2-3; the match to TRBD2 covers 9 bases. In germline, CDR1 is DFQATT, CDR2 SNEGSKA (reference sequence). The V gene end was trimmed by 0 bases and the J gene end by 5 bases; junction bases not matched to a gene: 6. The CDR3 totals 15 residues. The CDR3 DNA sequence: TGCAGTGCTAGAGATCATGGCGGGGGGGGAGATACGCAGTATTTT. The encoded protein is CSARDHGGGGDTQYF.

This clonotype was observed at least ten times. V and J are TRBV5-1 and TRBJ1-2; the match to TRBD1 covers 7 bases. Germline CDR1 SGHRS, CDR2 YFSETQ. The trim removed 4 bases at V and 4 bases at J, leaving 4 bases unmatched. The CDR3 is 13 residues long. CDR3 amino acids: CASSAQGIYGYTF. CDR3 nucleotide sequence: TGCGCCAGCAGCGCACAGGGGATCTATGGCTACACCTTC.

This clonotype was detected ten times or more. This chain links TRBV30 with TRBJ1-5, with unresolved D. This CDR3 comprises 14 residues. Germline V gives CDR1 GTSNPN, CDR2 SVGIG (reference sequence). Trimming took 0 bases from V and 5 from J, leaving 11 bases between them. The CDR3 DNA is TGTGCCTGGAGTGTACCGGCCAGCTATCAGCCCCAGCATTTT. Its translation is CAWSVPASYQPQHF.

In this sample, this clonotype turned up many times. The chain employs TRBV6-2 or TRBV6-3 and TRBJ2-7, with TRBD1 identical over 8 bases. CDR1 MNHEY and CDR2 SVGEGT come from the germline V gene. The CDR3 totals 15 residues. V lost 6 bases to trimming and J lost 0 bases; unmatched junction nucleotides: 7. This CDR3 reads CASSLGQGGSYEQYF. The DNA for the CDR3 is TGTGCCAGCAGCCTCGGACAGGGCGGCTCCTACGAGCAGTACTTC.

This chain connects TRBV20-1 to TRBJ1-4; D may be TRBD1 (6 bases). The CDR3 totals 14 residues. Looked up from germline, CDR1 is DFQATT and CDR2 is SNEGSKA (reference sequence). Trimming shortened V by 7 bases and J by 7 bases, and 19 bases separated the two germline ends. CDR3 in DNA: TGCAGTGGGCAGGGCGGGGGCGCGGGTGAAAAACTGTTTTTT. It is translated as CSGQGGGAGEKLFF.

This clonotype was seen many times. V and J are TRBV20-1 and TRBJ2-5; D is unclear. The ends were cut back, 2 bases at V and 5 bases at J, with 12 bases in the middle. CDR1 is DFQATT and CDR2 is SNEGSKA in the germline V gene (reference sequence). This CDR3 has 13 residues. The CDR3 nucleotides are TGCAGTGCTAGAAGGAGAGCGATGGAGACCCAGTACTTC. It codes for CSARRRAMETQYF.

The genes are TRBV15 and TRBJ1-6; the D gene is possibly TRBD1 (5 bases). Germline V gene data show CDR1 as LNHNV and CDR2 as YYDKDF (reference sequence). This CDR3 has 13 residues. With 8 bases removed from V and 10 bases from J, the gap between germline ends came to 15 bases. Written as DNA, the CDR3 is TGTGCCACCCACCGACAGCTAGGATCACCCCTCCACTTT. It encodes CATHRQLGSPLHF. Using reference TRBV15 and TRBJ1-6 for the parts outside the CDR3, the full variable domain is DAMVIQNPRYQVTQFGKPVTLSCSQTLNHNVMYWYQQKSSQAPKLLFHYYDKDFNNEADTPDNFQSRRPNTSFCFLDIRSPGLGDTAMYLCATHRQLGSPLHFGNGTRLTVT.

This clonotype was seen many times. The CDR3: CSAWTQRGEETQYF. DNA for the CDR3: TGCAGTGCCTGGACCCAGCGGGGGGAAGAGACCCAGTACTTC. V gene TRBV20-1 combines with J gene TRBJ2-5; 9 nucleotides line up with TRBD2. With V trimmed by 6 bases and J by 3 bases, 8 bases remained unmatched. Germline CDR1 reads DFQATT; CDR2 reads SNEGSKA (reference sequence). The CDR3 length is 14 residues.

The rearrangement joins TRBV27 to TRBJ2-7, with a tentative D call TRBD2 (5 bases). Germline CDR1 MNHEY, CDR2 SMNVEV (reference sequence). The CDR3 spans 14 residues. Trimming stripped 3 bases from V and 3 bases from J, with 12 bases between. CDR3 residues: CASSFGVSDYEQYF. DNA for the CDR3: TGTGCCAGCAGTTTCGGGGTCAGTGACTACGAGCAGTACTTC.

Comment on this clonotype: The germline gene is not matched at one end of the junction; a read error may be the cause. The rearrangement joins TRBV12-3 or TRBV12-4 to TRBJ2-3; 8 bases fit TRBD1. The CDR3 covers 15 residues. The CDR3 protein is CASSRRAGGTDTQYF. The CDR3 nucleotides are TGTGCCAGCAGCCGACGGGCAGGGGGCACCGATACGCAGTATTTT.